These 5 T cell receptor beta chains share one sample of origin, sequenced in a study of T-cell reconstitution after alpha-beta-depleted transplantation in children. For TCRbeta, the library was prepared with unique molecular identifiers. One entry per CDR3 protein, called by TCRdb with MiXCR from the PCR reads. The sample carries a few hundred thousand distinct CDR3 sequences, about 18% recorded once. The sample consisted of PBMCs from the stem cell graft donor, taken from the stem cell graft. The receptors stem from a human donor who donated a stem cell graft to a child with acute lymphoblastic leukemia.

This chain connects TRBV20-1 to TRBJ1-5; the D is unclear. CDR3 length: 13 residues. Germline CDR1 is DFQATT and CDR2 is SNEGSKA (reference sequence). V lost 5 bases, J lost 4 bases, and 12 bases lay in between. CDR3 loop: CSASGLANQPQHF. The DNA of the CDR3 is TGCAGTGCTTCCGGACTGGCGAATCAGCCCCAGCATTTT.

This clonotype was recorded a few times. This rearrangement joins TRBV7-9 to TRBJ2-7; 11 bases match TRBD2. The junction had 12 bases not matched to a gene; V was cut back by 5 bases and J by 3 bases. The CDR3 runs 17 residues. Per the germline V gene, CDR1 is SEHNR and CDR2 is FQNEAQ (reference sequence). The CDR3 coding sequence is TGTGCCAGCAGCATCCTTCACCTTAGCGGGAGGGGCTACGAGCAGTACTTC. This translates into CASSILHLSGRGYEQYF. Looking up the rest from reference TRBV7-9 and TRBJ2-7 gives the full variable domain: DTGVSQNPRHKITKRGQNVTFRCDPISEHNRLYWYRQTLGQGPEFLTYFQNEAQLEKSRLLSDRFSAERPKGSFSTLEIQRTEQGDSAMYLCASSILHLSGRGYEQYFGPGTRLTVT.

In its sample, this clonotype was seen a few times. This chain connects TRBV9 to TRBJ2-3; the match to TRBD2 covers 9 bases. The CDR3 covers 15 residues. V gave up 0 bases and J gave up 4 bases; unmatched junction bases: 3. CDR1 is SGDLS and CDR2 is YYNGEE in the germline V gene. The CDR3 loop is CASSVGIAGADTQYF. The CDR3 DNA reads as TGTGCCAGCAGCGTAGGAATAGCGGGAGCAGATACGCAGTATTTT.

The chain links TRBV9 to TRBJ2-7, with D uncertain. CDR1 and CDR2 (germline): SGDLS, YYNGEE. V was trimmed by 4 bases and J by 9 bases, leaving 20 bases between them. The CDR3 sequence is 14 residues long. The CDR3 here is CASSLLALPDAQYF. The CDR3 DNA follows: TGTGCCAGCAGCCTCTTGGCCCTCCCAGATGCGCAGTACTTC.

The rearrangement links TRBV7-9 to TRBJ2-7; 7 bases match TRBD2. The germline V gene encodes CDR1 SEHNR and CDR2 FQNEAQ (reference sequence). This CDR3 comprises 17 residues. With 4 bases clipped from V and 3 bases from J, the junction kept 15 bases outside the gene matches. The CDR3: CASSSPRGFGGGYEQYF. The DNA for the CDR3 is TGTGCCAGCAGCTCCCCTCGAGGGTTCGGCGGGGGCTACGAGCAGTACTTC.